The clone carrying this T cell receptor (beta chain) was recorded at least ten times. Its matching antigen is unknown. This sample was taken from a study of human T cells and chemical hapten exposure. Study in general: Once 0.01% DPC had been applied to the upper back by patch test, readings were taken at 6 days.

Findings and caveats of the study: The number of TCRs over 1 in 1000 frequency stayed unchanged after DPC.

Regarding time point: patch test 3, about 24 weeks after DPC sensitization. Treatment: therapeutic diphenylcyclopropenone sensitization with weekly scalp DPC. The library tagged each cDNA molecule with unique molecular identifiers. Authors' processing steps: The median was about 100,000 TCRs per sample, ranging roughly 20,000 to 750,000. TCRdb redid the calling of the RACE reads with MiXCR, one entry per CDR3 protein. In this record, the V and J calls reflect TCRdb's handling and not the investigators' own analysis. The sample consists of about 82,000 distinct CDR3 sequences, 10% to 15% of them appearing once. Trimming took off 4 bases at V and 1 base at J, with 16 bases between the two ends. The germline gives CDR1 WSHSY, CDR2 SAAADI. The CDR3 totals 16 residues.

The sequence was collected from a woman between 45 and 65 years old with alopecia areata. Some clones in this sample may be carry-over from other donors' samples. The chain combines TRBV10-2 with TRBJ2-5; D is uncertain. This material consisted of whole blood, taken in connection with sensitization to the hapten diphenylcyclopropenone (DPC). This chain's CDR3 is CASSANGFIPQETQYF. In nucleotides, the CDR3 is TGCGCCAGCAGTGCTAACGGCTTTATCCCCCAAGAGACCCAGTACTTC.